A selection of T cell receptor beta chains follows, all from one sample in a study of CD4 T cells in relation to SARS-CoV-2 and coronaviruses. Their antigens remain unidentified. Data came from immunoSEQ multiplex PCR; TCRdb stores just in-frame clones and leaves some out. The sample has 35,000 or so clones, 75% to 85% seen once; the top ten hold about 2.5%. Sequenced input: memory CD4+ T cells from PBMCs, cultured in vitro. The receptors shown here come from an adult with COVID-19. The CDR3 runs from the conserved cysteine through the conserved F or W. Fields, in order: V gene, J gene, clone size, D gene, CDR3 protein, CDR3 DNA. D genes are given only for firm matches. Some rows mark clone size as missing; the rest say once, few, many or name a class of expanded clone.

>TRBV29-1|TRBJ2-5|.|.
CSVDIQGAQETQYF
TGCAGCGTCGATATCCAGGGAGCCCAAGAGACCCAGTACTTC
>TRBV30|TRBJ2-7|once|TRBD1
CAWSVQGAYEQYF
TGTGCCTGGAGTGTACAGGGGGCCTACGAGCAGTACTTC
>TRBV7-8|TRBJ2-1|.|.
CASSLVGDNEQFF
TGTGCCAGCAGCTTAGTCGGTGATAATGAGCAGTTCTTC
>TRBV6-1|TRBJ1-3|.|.
CASSELGLSGNTIYF
TGTGCCAGCAGTGAATTGGGGCTCTCTGGAAACACCATATATTTT
>TRBV9|TRBJ2-3|.|TRBD2
CASSATSVADTQYF
TGTGCCAGCAGCGCAACTAGCGTTGCAGATACGCAGTATTTT
>TRBV6-6|TRBJ2-1|.|.
CASKPTQGNEQFF
TGTGCCAGCAAACCGACTCAGGGAAATGAGCAGTTCTTC
>TRBV5-4|TRBJ1-2|.|.
CASSWNVQDGYTF
TGTGCCAGCAGCTGGAACGTCCAGGATGGCTACACCTTC
>TRBV11-3|TRBJ2-1|.|.
CASSPEGGPWYNEQFF
TGTGCCAGCAGCCCCGAGGGGGGGCCTTGGTACAATGAGCAGTTCTTC
>TRBV3-1/TRBV3-2|TRBJ2-7|.|TRBD1
CASSPGQLYEQYF
TGTGCCAGCAGCCCGGGACAGCTCTACGAGCAGTACTTC
>TRBV19|TRBJ2-7|.|TRBD2
CATSSTSGSTEQYF
TGTGCCACGTCCTCTACTAGCGGGAGCACCGAGCAGTACTTC
>TRBV19|TRBJ2-3|.|TRBD2
CASSWTSGTADTQYF
TGTGCCAGTAGTTGGACTAGCGGGACCGCAGATACGCAGTATTTT
>TRBV20-1|TRBJ2-3|once|.
CSAIDSPDTQYF
TGCAGTGCTATTGATTCTCCAGATACGCAGTATTTT
>TRBV6-1|TRBJ1-2|.|.
CASSEVPGSRTFF
TGTGCCAGCAGTGAGGTTCCGGGGTCTAGAACCTTCTTC
>TRBV4-3|TRBJ1-2|.|.
CASSQDRNNYGYTF
TGCGCCAGCAGCCAAGACCGTAATAACTATGGCTACACCTTC
>TRBV11-2|TRBJ2-3|.|.
CASSFLRGTDTQYF
TGTGCCAGCAGCTTCCTCCGCGGCACAGATACGCAGTATTTT